Given below is one T cell receptor (beta chain) in context. These data originate in a study of T cell responses to AZD1222 COVID-19 vaccine. V was shortened by 3 bases and J by 7 bases, with 19 bases between the two germline ends. The V gene's germline CDR1 is SGHAT and CDR2 FQNNGV. The CDR3 consists of 17 residues. TCRdb's table, derived via immunoSEQ multiplex PCR, lists solely in-frame clones and lacks some. The sample shows about 120,000 clones, about 85% of them seen only once. This TCR was recovered from an adult in good health. The specimen comprised peripheral blood, sampled on day 0 of AZD1222 vaccination. This chain connects TRBV11-2 to TRBJ1-6; D might be TRBD1 (6 bases). The DNA for the CDR3 is TGTGCCAGCAGCTTCCTCTTACAGGGTAGAGGGAATTCACCCCTCCACTTT. Its translation: CASSFLLQGRGNSPLHF.